These 14 T cell receptor beta chains were sequenced from one sample in a study of blood T cell repertoires in COVID-19. TCRdb keeps only in-frame clones here, not all; method: immunoSEQ multiplex PCR. The table shows 180,000 or so clones, with roughly 86% occurring only once. The sample consisted of peripheral blood. The receptors originated from a woman between 45 and 65 years old with acute or convalescent COVID-19.

The chain links TRBV7-8 to TRBJ2-3, with 7 bases identical to TRBD1. With V trimmed by 3 bases and J by 4 bases, 4 bases remained unmatched. The V gene's germline CDR1 is SGHVS and CDR2 FQNEAQ. The CDR3 is 14 residues long. The CDR3 DNA is TGTGCCAGCAGCTTGAGGCAGGGGGCAGATACGCAGTATTTT. Residues: CASSLRQGADTQYF.

This clone was seen a single time. This chain links TRBV6-4 with TRBJ2-1; D gene uncertain. Per the germline V gene, CDR1 is MRHNA and CDR2 is SNTAGT. With 4 bases removed from V and 0 bases from J, the gap between germline ends came to 16 bases. CDR3 length: 17 residues. This CDR3 reads CASSGLRIAYSYNEQFF. CDR3 DNA sequence: TGTGCCAGCAGTGGCCTGCGGATTGCCTACTCCTACAATGAGCAGTTCTTC.

The V and J genes are TRBV6-2 or TRBV6-3 and TRBJ1-2, with D maybe TRBD1 (5 bases). This CDR3 region has 16 residues. V lost 1 base and J 2 bases, leaving 14 bases between the germline ends. Germline V gene sequence: CDR1 MNHEY, CDR2 SVGEGT. The CDR3 region is CASSYFSGRENYGYTF. Here the CDR3 DNA reads TGTGCCAGCAGTTACTTTTCGGGCAGGGAAAACTATGGCTACACCTTC.

The V call is TRBV5-1, the J call TRBJ1-1; tentatively, D is TRBD1 (6 bases). Looked up from germline, CDR1 is SGHRS and CDR2 is YFSETQ. V lost 3 bases, J lost 2 bases, and 11 bases lay in between. The CDR3 consists of 14 residues. CDR3: CASSSGQPNTEAFF. CDR3 sequence (DNA): TGCGCCAGCAGCTCCGGACAGCCCAACACTGAAGCTTTCTTT.

The chain is built from TRBV4-1 and TRBJ2-7; D may be TRBD1 (6 bases). The CDR3 is 15 residues long. Trimming stripped 4 bases from V and 1 base from J, with 14 bases between. Germline V CDR1 and CDR2: MGHRA, YSYEKL. The DNA for the CDR3 is TGCGCCAGCAGCCTACAGGGACCTCCTTCCTACGAGCAGTACTTC. Amino acids: CASSLQGPPSYEQYF.

The chain has TRBV10-1 and TRBJ2-5; the D gene is possibly TRBD2 (6 bases). Germline V CDR1 and CDR2: WNHNN, SYGVQD (reference sequence). Trimming shortened V by 7 bases and J by 5 bases, and 29 bases separated the two germline ends. The CDR3 runs to 18 residues. This CDR3 is CASNWRGALAFIMETQYF. The CDR3 bases are TGCGCCAGCAACTGGAGGGGAGCGCTAGCCTTTATTATGGAGACCCAGTACTTC.

The CDR3 bases are TGTGCCAGCAGTTACTCGAAAGGGACAGGGTACTATGGCTACACCTTC. It translates to CASSYSKGTGYYGYTF. The chain joins TRBV6-2 or TRBV6-3 to TRBJ1-2; the match to TRBD1 covers 9 bases. J lost 3 bases, V lost 0 bases, and 5 bases had no gene match. CDR1 and CDR2 (germline): MNHEY, SVGEGT. The CDR3 loop spans 16 amino acids.

This chain joins TRBV6-6 and TRBJ1-2; 8 nucleotides match TRBD1. Per germline, CDR1 MNHNY and CDR2 SVGAGI (reference sequence). The V segment lost 4 bases and the J segment 6 bases; nucleotides outside the gene matches: 7. The CDR3 is 14 residues long. This CDR3 is CASSSRTGNNGYTF. The CDR3 nucleotides are TGTGCCAGCAGTTCCCGGACAGGGAATAATGGCTACACCTTC.

The chain has TRBV5-1 and TRBJ1-2, with 9 bases aligning to TRBD1. This CDR3 is built from 15 residues. Unmatched junction bases numbered 6, after V lost 3 bases and J lost 3 bases. From germline, CDR1 is SGHRS and CDR2 YFSETQ. CDR3 sequence: CASSSRDRADYGYTF. Here the CDR3 DNA reads TGCGCCAGCAGCTCCCGGGACAGGGCCGACTATGGCTACACCTTC.

The chain employs TRBV19 and TRBJ1-5; D is unclear. The V gene's germline CDR1 is LNHDA and CDR2 SQIVND (reference sequence). The CDR3 is 12 residues long. With 5 bases removed from V and 6 bases from J, the gap between germline ends came to 8 bases. The CDR3 loop reads CASSSGSQPQHF. The CDR3 nucleotides read TGTGCCAGTAGTTCAGGTAGTCAGCCCCAGCATTTT.

J is TRBJ2-5 and V is TRBV27; 11 bases are shared with TRBD2. After removal of 6 bases from V and 4 bases from J, the junction contained 10 bases not matched to a gene. Per germline, CDR1 MNHEY and CDR2 SMNVEV (reference sequence). The CDR3 sequence is 16 residues long. The CDR3, as DNA: TGTGCCAGCAGGCAACTAGCGGGAGAACGGGGAGAGACCCAGTACTTC. Translation gives CASRQLAGERGETQYF.

The rearrangement links TRBV30 to TRBJ2-1; tentative D call: TRBD2 (6 bases). Germline CDR1 is GTSNPN and CDR2 is SVGIG (reference sequence). The CDR3 totals 14 residues. Deletions cut 0 bases from V and 8 bases from J, with 14 bases between. As DNA, the CDR3 is TGTGCCTGGAGTGTCGGGACTGCATGGGATGAGCAGTTCTTC. It specifies CAWSVGTAWDEQFF.

V gene TRBV29-1 combines with J gene TRBJ2-3; the match to TRBD2 covers 7 bases. The CDR3 runs 13 residues. In germline, CDR1 is SQVTM, CDR2 ANQGSEA. With V trimmed by 4 bases and J by 4 bases, 5 bases remained unmatched. This chain's CDR3 is CSVGASGADTQYF. In DNA, the CDR3 is TGCAGCGTTGGGGCTAGCGGAGCAGATACGCAGTATTTT.

The chain is built from TRBV7-9 and TRBJ1-4; tentative D call: TRBD1 (5 bases). The length of the CDR3 is 12 residues. Germline CDR1 SEHNR, CDR2 FQNEAQ (reference sequence). The V and J ends lost 1 base and 8 bases respectively, with 5 bases between them. CDR3 protein: CASSLGTEKLFF. The CDR3 nucleotides are TGTGCCAGCAGCTTAGGGACAGAAAAACTGTTTTTT.